What follows are 17 T cell receptor beta chains derived from one specimen sequenced in a study of T-cell reconstitution after alpha-beta-depleted transplantation in children. Construction of the TCRbeta library involved unique molecular identifiers. TCRdb re-analysed the PCR reads in MiXCR, keeping a single row per CDR3 protein. The sample holds approximately 200,000 distinct CDR3 sequences, about 14% seen once. The material was PBMCs from the stem cell graft donor, obtained from the stem cell graft. Every receptor here comes from a human donor who donated a stem cell graft to a child with acute lymphoblastic leukemia.

V is TRBV6-5 and J is TRBJ1-5; D unclear. Trimming left V 1 base short and J 0 bases short, with 10 bases between. CDR1 and CDR2 (germline): MNHEY, SVGAGI. The CDR3 consists of 16 residues. DNA of the CDR3: TGTGCCAGCAGTTACTATACCGGGTCTAGCAATCAGCCCCAGCATTTT. It yields the protein CASSYYTGSSNQPQHF.

This clonotype was seen many times. The rearrangement uses TRBV5-1 and TRBJ2-1; D is unclear. Germline CDR1 is SGHRS and CDR2 is YFSETQ. The CDR3 length is 15 residues. The V and J ends lost 0 bases and 0 bases respectively, with 7 bases between them. The CDR3 loop is CASSLEGPSYNEQFF. CDR3 DNA sequence: TGCGCCAGCAGCTTGGAAGGCCCCTCCTACAATGAGCAGTTCTTC.

The V call is TRBV25-1, the J call TRBJ1-1; D gene uncertain. The CDR3 is made up of 18 amino acids. The germline gives CDR1 MGHDK, CDR2 SYGVNS. The V gene lost 4 bases and the J gene lost 8 bases, with 29 bases spanning the gap. CDR3 in DNA: TGTGCCAGCAGTGCATACGGTGTCGGGCAACCTTCGCCATCCGAAGCTTTCTTT. Protein sequence: CASSAYGVGQPSPSEAFF.

This clonotype was counted ten times or more. The V call is TRBV4-1, the J call TRBJ2-3; possible D gene TRBD2, 5 bases. Germline lookup yields CDR1 MGHRA and CDR2 YSYEKL. V gave up 8 bases and J gave up 5 bases, with 17 bases separating them. The CDR3 is made up of 14 amino acids. The CDR3 DNA sequence: TGCGCCAGCGGGGAGATGCTAGCCGTAGATACGCAGTATTTT. Translation gives CASGEMLAVDTQYF.

The chain combines TRBV7-9 with TRBJ2-5, with TRBD2 matching 8 bases. V shed 6 bases and J 5 bases; nucleotides not matched to a gene: 8. This CDR3 comprises 14 residues. Germline V gene sequence: CDR1 SEHNR, CDR2 FQNEAQ (reference sequence). The CDR3 coding sequence is TGTGCCAGCAGGACTAGCGCTGAGTGGGAGACCCAGTACTTC. Amino acid sequence: CASRTSAEWETQYF. Full variable domain (missing parts from reference TRBV7-9 and TRBJ2-5): DTGVSQNPRHKITKRGQNVTFRCDPISEHNRLYWYRQTLGQGPEFLTYFQNEAQLEKSRLLSDRFSAERPKGSFSTLEIQRTEQGDSAMYLCASRTSAEWETQYFGPGTRLLVL.

This clonotype was seen many times. This chain connects TRBV28 to TRBJ2-7, with a weak D call TRBD1 (5 bases). Looked up from germline, CDR1 is MDHEN and CDR2 is SYDVKM. This CDR3 has 11 amino acids. The V gene lost 8 bases and the J gene lost 4 bases, with 9 bases spanning the gap. The CDR3 region has the DNA TGTGCCAGCGCAGGGATTTACGAGCAGTACTTC. This sequence encodes CASAGIYEQYF. The variable domain in full, completed from reference TRBV28 and TRBJ2-7, reads DVKVTQSSRYLVKRTGEKVFLECVQDMDHENMFWYRQDPGLGLRLIYFSYDVKMKEKGDIPEGYSVSREKKERFSLILESASTNQTSMYLCASAGIYEQYFGPGTRLTVT.

In this sample, this clonotype turned up many times. The V and J genes are TRBV5-6 and TRBJ2-5; 7 bases fit TRBD1. V dropped 7 bases and J dropped 2; count of bases not matched to a gene: 11. This CDR3 spans 15 amino acids. Germline V gene sequence: CDR1 SGHDT, CDR2 YYEEEE. The CDR3 spells CASSNTGDRQETQYF. The CDR3 DNA follows: TGTGCCAGCTCAAACACAGGGGACCGTCAAGAGACCCAGTACTTC.

This clonotype was seen ten or more times. V is TRBV27 and J is TRBJ1-1, with D unresolved. Germline CDR1 MNHEY, CDR2 SMNVEV (reference sequence). Trimming cost V 0 bases and J 5 bases, with 10 bases left between them. The CDR3 spans 14 residues. Here the CDR3 reads CASSLSSTFTEAFF. The CDR3 DNA sequence: TGTGCCAGCAGTTTATCGTCGACTTTTACTGAAGCTTTCTTT.

This clonotype has a count of ten or more. V is TRBV7-9 and J is TRBJ2-1; D might be TRBD2 (5 bases). CDR3 size: 17 residues. The germline CDR1 and CDR2 sequences are SEHNR and FQNEAQ (reference sequence). V was pared by 4 bases and J by 0 bases, with 16 bases between. CDR3 DNA sequence: TGTGCCAGCAGCTACGGGGTAGGTGCGGCCTCCTACAATGAGCAGTTCTTC. Amino acids: CASSYGVGAASYNEQFF.

The V and J genes are TRBV5-6 and TRBJ2-7, with D hard to call. The ends were cut back, 0 bases at V and 1 base at J, with 14 bases in the middle. The CDR3 sequence is 16 residues long. The germline V gene encodes CDR1 SGHDT and CDR2 YYEEEE. Here the CDR3 reads CASSLGPGSWSYEQYF. CDR3 in DNA: TGTGCCAGCAGCTTGGGCCCAGGCAGCTGGTCCTACGAGCAGTACTTC.

This clonotype was seen repeatedly, ten times or more. This sequence joins TRBV10-3 and TRBJ1-5; D is uncertain. Germline values: CDR1 ENHRY, CDR2 SYGVKD. Trimming took off 4 bases at V and 4 bases at J, with 5 bases between the two ends. The CDR3 has 12 amino acids. In nucleotides, the CDR3 is TGTGCCATCAGTGGATTAAATCAGCCCCAGCATTTT. This sequence encodes CAISGLNQPQHF.

This clonotype was seen many times. The chain employs TRBV12-3 or TRBV12-4 and TRBJ1-1; TRBD1 is a possible D gene (6 bases). The V gene lost 2 bases and the J gene lost 5 bases, with 18 bases spanning the gap. The CDR3 extends over 16 amino acids. This CDR3 reads CASSLTFGGLSTEAFF. CDR3 nucleotides: TGTGCCAGCAGTTTAACGTTTGGGGGGCTTTCTACTGAAGCTTTCTTT.

This clonotype was counted many times. The J gene is TRBJ1-2, the V gene TRBV5-1; D remains ambiguous. The CDR3 covers 12 residues. In germline, CDR1 is SGHRS, CDR2 YFSETQ. The V end was cut by 6 bases, the J end by 4 bases, with 10 bases between. The CDR3 here is CASTDVSYGYTF. The CDR3 DNA is TGCGCCAGCACAGACGTGAGCTATGGCTACACCTTC. The full variable domain, its missing parts supplied by reference TRBV5-1 and TRBJ1-2, is KAGVTQTPRYLIKTRGQQVTLSCSPISGHRSVSWYQQTPGQGLQFLFEYFSETQRNKGNFPGRFSGRQFSNSRSEMNVSTLELGDSALYLCASTDVSYGYTFGSGTRLTVV.

This clonotype came up many times. This sequence joins TRBV12-3 or TRBV12-4 and TRBJ2-7; unclear D gene. This CDR3 contains 14 residues. V was cut by 3 bases and J by 5 bases, with 14 bases left in between. CDR3 sequence reads: CASSFGGSINEQYF. CDR3 DNA sequence: TGTGCCAGCAGTTTTGGTGGGTCTATCAACGAGCAGTACTTC.

V and J are TRBV11-2 and TRBJ2-1; D might be TRBD2 (6 bases). Germline values: CDR1 SGHAT, CDR2 FQNNGV. Trimming cost V 6 bases and J 6 bases, with 33 bases left between them. The CDR3 runs to 20 residues. DNA of the CDR3: TGTGCCAGCAGACAGGTACCCAAAGGGGCTAGCGAGATAGCCGGCAATGAGCAGTTCTTC. Translated: CASRQVPKGASEIAGNEQFF.

This clonotype was seen at least ten times. V gene TRBV27 combines with J gene TRBJ2-7; D ambiguous. There are 13 residues in the CDR3. Germline V gene lookup returns CDR1 MNHEY and CDR2 SMNVEV (reference sequence). Trimming took 6 bases from V and 3 from J, leaving 12 bases between them. In nucleotides, the CDR3 is TGTGCCAGCAGCCTGCGGCAGGACTACGAGCAGTACTTC. Translation gives CASSLRQDYEQYF.

The J gene is TRBJ2-7, the V gene TRBV10-3; TRBD1 matches at 7 bases. The germline CDR1 and CDR2 sequences are ENHRY and SYGVKD. Germline trimming cut 6 bases from V and 3 bases from J; bases unmatched to any gene: 2. The CDR3 loop spans 12 amino acids. CDR3 DNA: TGTGCCATCAGGGGACAGCACTACGAGCAGTACTTC. Residues: CAIRGQHYEQYF.